The 17 T cell receptor beta chains below were found in one sample sequenced in a study of beta chain features in type 1 diabetes. General study findings and limits: All four CD4+ subsets of Type 1 diabetes patients contained TCRB CDR3s that were moderately but significantly shorter.

Their recognized antigens are unknown. Reverse transcription of all isolated RNA meant that expressed TCRB transcripts were sequenced. Profiling relied on immunoSEQ multiplex PCR, and the TCRdb table lists in-frame clones only, not all of them. The table has fewer than 450,000 clones, less than 15% seen once. Sequenced input: naive CD4+ T cells from blood. The receptor source for this set is a woman under 30 with type 1 diabetes.

The chain links TRBV19 to TRBJ2-7; D may be TRBD2 (6 bases). From germline, CDR1 is LNHDA and CDR2 SQIVND (reference sequence). The CDR3 consists of 13 residues. V lost 6 bases and J lost 3, with 12 bases in between. The CDR3 DNA is TGTGCCAGTAGCTCGACCGGGAGCTACGAGCAGTACTTC. Protein product: CASSSTGSYEQYF.

This clone was seen a few times. The chain links TRBV30 to TRBJ2-5, with a weak D call TRBD1 (5 bases). The CDR3 runs to 12 residues. Trimming took off 4 bases at V and 7 bases at J, with 13 bases between the two ends. CDR1 and CDR2 from the germline V gene are GTSNPN and SVGIG (reference sequence). CDR3 sequence reads: CAWTTGQGTQYF. CDR3 bases: TGTGCCTGGACCACAGGTCAGGGGACCCAGTACTTC.

This clone was detected only a few times. The chain carries TRBV4-3 and TRBJ2-3; 9 nucleotides line up with TRBD2. J lost 2 bases, V lost 1 base, and 7 bases had no gene match. The CDR3 loop spans 17 amino acids. The V gene's germline CDR1 is LGHNA and CDR2 YSLEER. For the CDR3, the DNA is TGCGCCAGCAGCCAAGGAACTAGCGGGTGGACCACAGATACGCAGTATTTT. Its protein is CASSQGTSGWTTDTQYF.

This clone was recorded a few times. The chain joins TRBV25-1 to TRBJ2-3; possibly TRBD1 for D (5 bases). The CDR3 has 13 residues. Trimming shortened V by 8 bases and J by 0 bases, and 9 bases separated the two germline ends. The germline gives CDR1 MGHDK, CDR2 SYGVNS. The CDR3 loop is CASQGVSTDTQYF. CDR3 nucleotides: TGTGCCAGCCAAGGGGTGAGCACAGATACGCAGTATTTT.

This clone was recorded a few times. The chain links TRBV29-1 to TRBJ2-5, with 7 bases fitting TRBD2. Germline CDR1 is SQVTM and CDR2 is ANQGSEA. This CDR3 region has 14 residues. With V trimmed by 3 bases and J by 5 bases, 9 bases remained unmatched. CDR3 sequence reads: CSVEAQGGLETQYF. As DNA, the CDR3 is TGCAGCGTTGAGGCCCAGGGAGGGTTGGAGACCCAGTACTTC.

The chain carries TRBV7-2 and TRBJ1-2; 7 bases map to TRBD1. The CDR3 sequence is 14 residues long. Looked up from germline, CDR1 is SGHTA and CDR2 is FQGNSA. The ends lost 7 bases at V and 8 bases at J; junction bases unmatched: 13. The CDR3 DNA reads TGTGCCAGCATACCCCGACAGGGTTGGCGGGGCTACACCTTC. Its translation is CASIPRQGWRGYTF.

The chain is built from TRBV7-2 and TRBJ2-1; 11 bases fit TRBD2. The CDR3 loop spans 14 amino acids. The J segment lost 9 bases and the V segment lost 3 bases, leaving 4 bases of the junction unmatched. Germline V gene data show CDR1 as SGHTA and CDR2 as FQGNSA. CDR3 region: CASSLRLAGGEQFF. The CDR3 DNA reads TGTGCCAGCAGCTTGAGGCTAGCGGGAGGTGAGCAGTTCTTC.

This chain joins TRBV19 and TRBJ2-2; maybe TRBD2 (6 bases). From germline, CDR1 is LNHDA and CDR2 SQIVND (reference sequence). Trimming took off 4 bases at V and 7 bases at J, with 16 bases between the two ends. This CDR3 has 15 amino acids. The CDR3 bases are TGTGCCAGTAGTAGCCTTTGGGGGGTTGGCGGGGAGCTGTTTTTT. Translated, it gives CASSSLWGVGGELFF.

The chain links TRBV7-9 to TRBJ2-5; TRBD2 matches 10 bases. This CDR3 region has 15 residues. Germline CDR1 SEHNR, CDR2 FQNEAQ (reference sequence). V trimming: 2 bases; J trimming: 2 bases; junction bases outside the gene matches: 2. The CDR3 DNA reads as TGTGCCAGCAGCTTAACTAGCGGGGTTCAAGAGACCCAGTACTTC. Translating gives CASSLTSGVQETQYF.

The V call is TRBV30, the J call TRBJ2-7, with D tentatively TRBD1 (5 bases). The V end lost 7 bases, the J end lost 3 bases, and 13 bases lay between the germline ends. The germline CDR1 and CDR2 sequences are GTSNPN and SVGIG (reference sequence). The CDR3 extends over 12 amino acids. CDR3: CAFRRQNYEQYF. The CDR3 nucleotides read TGTGCCTTTAGAAGACAGAACTACGAGCAGTACTTC.

A word on this clone: Different DNA sequences within this sample yield the same CDR3. The V and J genes are TRBV5-4 and TRBJ2-1; D is unclear. Trimming pared 0 bases from V and 0 bases from J, leaving 7 bases between. The germline CDR1 and CDR2 sequences are SGHNT and YYREEE (reference sequence). The CDR3 extends over 15 amino acids. CDR3 in DNA: TGTGCCAGCAGCTTGGACTCGAGCTCCTACAATGAGCAGTTCTTC. It encodes CASSLDSSSYNEQFF.

V usage is TRBV6-4 and J usage is TRBJ1-2; possible D gene TRBD1, 6 bases. The CDR3 contains 13 residues. Trimming took off 9 bases at V and 3 bases at J, with 14 bases between the two ends. Germline CDR1 and CDR2: MRHNA and SNTAGT. The CDR3 region has the DNA TGTGCCAGAAGACCTGGACAGCACTATGGCTACACCTTC. Translating gives CARRPGQHYGYTF.

The J gene is TRBJ1-5, the V gene TRBV30, with TRBD1 matching 7 bases. Trimming cost V 3 bases and J 2 bases; bases outside gene matches: 7. The CDR3 spans 15 residues. CDR1 is GTSNPN and CDR2 is SVGIG in the germline V gene (reference sequence). Here the CDR3 reads CAWSGDTGGNQPQHF. The CDR3 region has the DNA TGTGCCTGGAGCGGCGATACAGGGGGCAATCAGCCCCAGCATTTT.

The chain recombines TRBV5-1 with TRBJ2-2; D may be TRBD1 (5 bases). Germline V gene sequence: CDR1 SGHRS, CDR2 YFSETQ. The CDR3 covers 14 residues. V lost 5 bases, J lost 5 bases, and 13 bases lay in between. The CDR3: CASRYDSTTGELFF. The DNA of the CDR3 is TGCGCCAGCAGATACGACAGTACAACCGGGGAGCTGTTTTTT. Full variable domain (missing parts from reference TRBV5-1 and TRBJ2-2): KAGVTQTPRYLIKTRGQQVTLSCSPISGHRSVSWYQQTPGQGLQFLFEYFSETQRNKGNFPGRFSGRQFSNSRSEMNVSTLELGDSALYLCASRYDSTTGELFFGEGSRLTVL.

This clone was seen only a few times. The V gene is TRBV21-1, the J gene TRBJ2-3; the table names TRBD1, a call not compared with the DNA. TRBV21-1 is marked as a pseudogene. The length of the CDR3 is 17 residues. This CDR3 reads CASSKLEIGQLTDTQYF. The CDR3 DNA is TGTGCCAGCAGCAAACTAGAAATAGGACAACTCACAGATACGCAGTATTTT.

CDR3 protein: CASSVVLNTGELFF. CDR3 coding DNA: TGTGCCAGCAGCGTAGTACTAAACACCGGGGAGCTGTTTTTT. V is TRBV9 and J is TRBJ2-2; D remains ambiguous. The CDR3 is made up of 14 amino acids. In germline, CDR1 is SGDLS, CDR2 YYNGEE. V was cut by 0 bases and J by 2 bases, with 5 bases left in between.

This clone was observed a few times. V gene TRBV18 combines with J gene TRBJ2-1; unclear D gene. This CDR3 is built from 16 residues. From germline, CDR1 is KGHSH and CDR2 LQKENI. Deletions cut 2 bases from V and 2 bases from J, with 13 bases between. This chain's CDR3 is CASSPEARLTYNEQFF. The CDR3 nucleotides read TGTGCCAGCTCACCAGAGGCCCGCTTAACCTACAATGAGCAGTTCTTC.